The sequence of this T cell receptor beta chain was determined in a study of T cells expressing NK-cell markers. The study's findings and limits: Evidence did not settle whether expanded NKG2C+ T cell clones targeted HCMV. Once again these clonotypes came out on top in the CD3+CD56-NKG2C+ fraction of a few donors. Each of a handful of donors carried dominant NKG2C+ clonotypes accounting for roughly 1.0-7.5% of CD8+ T cells.

On this clonotype itself: No antigen is known for it.

From the 5' RACE reads, TCRdb lists one entry per CDR3 protein and no DNA. This listing includes 350,000 to 450,000 distinct CDR3 sequences. CDR1 is LGHNT and CDR2 is FRNRAP in the germline V gene. This CDR3 is built from 14 residues. The chain uses TRBV12-5 and TRBJ2-3. Sequencing input: blood T cells: a sorted CD56 or NKG2C T cell subset, CD4+ or CD8+ T cells, or bulk PBMC T cells (not recorded which). The source of this sequence is a man aged 18-75 years in good health. CDR3 loop: CASGFGWGTDTQYF. Supplemented by reference TRBV12-5 and TRBJ2-3, the full variable domain reads DARVTQTPRHKVTEMGQEVTMRCQPILGHNTVFWYRQTMMQGLELLAYFRNRAPLDDSGMPKDRFSAEMPDATLATLKIQPSEPRDSAVYFCASGFGWGTDTQYFGPGTRLTVL.